This TCR beta chain is from a study of post-analysis software for immune sequencing data. Whole-study context: Relapsing-remitting, secondary progressive and progressive-relapsing multiple sclerosis courses were included.

Note on this clonotype: No antigen is known for it.

Prepared TCR beta cDNA libraries contained unique molecular identifiers. A population of about 0.9 to 10 million T cells gave rise to roughly 500,000 cDNA molecules. MiXCR, run by TCRdb on the PCR reads, gives a single entry per CDR3 protein. The sample records around 200,000 distinct CDR3 sequences, over 25% being singletons. The CDR3 length is 11 residues. The J segment lost 2 bases and the V segment lost 7 bases, leaving 2 bases of the junction unmatched. From germline, CDR1 is SQVTM and CDR2 ANQGSEA. Study results and limitations: Compared against controls, patients with multiple sclerosis displayed significantly lower normalized Chao1 diversity. Elevated frequency relative to controls characterized about 5 TRBV segments in patients, TRBV5-6, TRBV5-1 and TRBV20-1 among them. F measure grouped same-batch samples tightly together.

The TCR was taken from a girl aged 2 to 17 with multiple sclerosis. The source material was blood. The rearrangement joins TRBV29-1 to TRBJ2-7; TRBD1 matches at 7 bases. CDR3 DNA sequence: TGCAGCGCCGGACAGGCCTACGAGCAGTACTTC. Protein sequence: CSAGQAYEQYF.